This entry lists 11 T cell receptor delta chains sequenced from one sample in a study of γδ T cells in repeated Plasmodium falciparum infection. TCRdb re-analyzed the multiplex PCR reads via CATT. This sample has about 51,000 delta-chain clones, with about 1.9% found just once. Gammadelta T cells were flow-sorted from PBMC into Vgamma9/Vdelta2+ and Vdelta2-negative populations for bulk analysis. The material sequenced was gamma-delta T cells from blood. The receptor set was obtained from a pool of human donors (malaria-infected and uninfected, not separated).

A remark on this clone: The protein recorded in TCRdb matches a much larger clone and deviates from this DNA's translation at residue 7, suggesting a read error; the protein here is obtained by translating the DNA. This chain joins TRDV3 and TRDJ1, with a tentative D call TRDD3 (5 bases). TCRdb leaves out the J gene; it was filled in here by matching the DNA to germline. The CDR3 spans 15 residues. CDR1 TVYSNPD and CDR2 GDNSRS come from the germline V gene (reference sequence). The V and J ends lost 2 bases and 10 bases respectively, with 26 bases between them. The DNA of the CDR3 is TGTGCCTTTTCTCCACTGGAGGATATGCGGCCAGGACTCATCTTT. Encoded protein: CAFSPLEDMRPGLIF.

As regards this clone: TCRdb's protein, taken from a much larger clone, differs from this DNA's translation at residue 3, likely owing to a read error; the protein displayed comes from the DNA. This sequence joins TRDV1 and TRDJ1; 8 bases match TRDD3. TCRdb leaves out the J gene; it was filled in here by matching the DNA to germline. CDR3 length equals 25 residues. The germline V gene has CDR1 TSWWSYY and CDR2 QGS. CDR3 protein: CAPGELKRLLSPPYWGAPYTDKLIF. CDR3 nucleotides: TGTGCTCCTGGGGAACTAAAGAGGCTCCTCTCCCCACCGTACTGGGGGGCCCCCTACACCGATAAACTCATCTTT.

By its share, this clone is medium-sized. A far larger clone is one base from this, pointing to a likely read error. The genes are TRAV38-2/DV8 and TRDJ1; 10 bases are shared with TRDD3. The CDR3 sequence is 19 residues long. Germline V gene sequence: CDR1 TSESDYY, CDR2 QEAYKQQN. CDR3 bases: TGTGCTTATGGGAGCGCGAGCCTACTGGGGGATCTCTACACCGATAAACTCATCTTT. Translated, it gives CAYGSASLLGDLYTDKLIF.

Ten or more counts support this clone. TCRdb assigns this DNA the protein of a much larger clone, which departs from its translation at residue 18; this likely reflects a read error, and the protein shown comes from translating the DNA. J is TRDJ1 and V is TRDV1; D tentatively fits TRDD2 or TRDD3 (8 bases each). V lost 4 bases and J lost 3, with 39 bases in between. The CDR3 spans 23 residues. Per the germline V gene, CDR1 is TSWWSYY and CDR2 is QGS. This CDR3 reads CALGVPPLFLRGWGRDRADKLIF. Written as DNA, the CDR3 is TGTGCTCTTGGGGTCCCTCCCCTCTTCCTACGTGGCTGGGGGAGAGACAGAGCCGATAAACTCATCTTT.

This clone was counted a few times. The TCRdb record carries a much larger clone's protein, which differs from this DNA's translation at residue 12; a read error is the likely cause, and the protein listed here is the DNA translation. There is no J gene call, but TRDV2 is given as the V gene; the table's D gene call, TRDD3, was not cross checked with the DNA. The V gene's germline CDR1 is GEAIGNYY and CDR2 EKD. This CDR3 is 14 amino acids long. The CDR3, as DNA: TGTGCCTGTGACTCACTGGGGACTACCGATAAACGCATCTTT. Amino acid sequence: CACDSLGTTDKRIF.

This clone was observed a few times. This sequence is one base from a far larger clone and is likely a read error. The same CDR3 arises from other DNA sequences in this sample as well. This rearrangement joins TRDV3 to TRDJ1; D ambiguous. TCRdb carries no J gene annotation; the J gene was assigned here by matching the DNA with germline. The CDR3 length is 14 residues. Germline CDR1 TVYSNPD, CDR2 GDNSRS (reference sequence). CDR3 in DNA: TGCGCCTTTAGAAGGCTGGAGGGCACCGATAAACTCATCTTT. This codes for CAFRRLEGTDKLIF.

This clone came up many times. The TCRdb protein, from a much larger clone, departs from this DNA's translation at residue 15, likely by read error; the protein shown derives from the DNA. V is TRDV1 and J is TRDJ2; perhaps TRDD3 as D (5 bases). Germline matching of the DNA provided the J gene here, since TCRdb leaves it blank. V gave up 5 bases and J gave up 4 bases, with 41 bases separating them. Germline V gene lookup returns CDR1 TSWWSYY and CDR2 QGS. The CDR3 consists of 24 residues. CDR3 nucleotide sequence: TGTGCTCTTGGGAAGCGTTTGGCAATACTTTTCAAACTCCTTGAGGATATGTCGACAGCACAACTCTTCTTT. Amino acid sequence: CALGKRLAILFKLLEDMSTAQLFF.

This clone is medium-sized (0.01 to 0.1%) by share. Other DNA sequences in this sample translate to the same CDR3. This chain connects TRDV2 to TRDJ1; 12 nucleotides align to TRDD3. The CDR3 extends over 19 amino acids. CDR1 is GEAIGNYY and CDR2 is EKD in the germline V gene. With V trimmed by 2 bases and J by 0 bases, 12 bases remained unmatched. The CDR3 DNA follows: TGTGCCTGTGACAGCCTACTGGGGGATACATCCTCGTACACCGATAAACTCATCTTT. Protein product: CACDSLLGDTSSYTDKLIF.

This clone appeared a few times. The translation of this DNA and the TCRdb protein of a much larger clone differ at residue 6, probably owing to a read error; the protein shown here is translated from the DNA. This rearrangement joins TRDV1 to TRDJ1, with TRDD3 matching 12 bases. The J gene, absent from TCRdb, was called here by matching the DNA to germline. Germline V lookup: CDR1 TSWWSYY, CDR2 QGS. Trimming removed 2 bases from V and 0 bases from J; junction bases left unmatched: 13. The CDR3 contains 20 residues. CDR3 region: CALGESLPYWGIPYTDKLIF. CDR3 bases: TGTGCTCTTGGGGAAAGTCTACCGTACTGGGGGATACCGTACACCGATAAACTCATCTTT.

This clone was observed at least ten times. The TCRdb protein, from a much larger clone, departs from this DNA's translation at residue 12, likely by read error; the protein shown derives from the DNA. This chain uses TRDV2 with TRDJ1, with 8 positions matching TRDD3. Germline values: CDR1 GEAIGNYY, CDR2 EKD. The V gene end was trimmed by 3 bases and the J gene end by 3 bases; junction bases not matched to a gene: 14. This CDR3 has 17 amino acids. For the CDR3, the DNA is TGTGCCTGTGACCCTCTGGGGGACCTAGAGCACGCCGATAAACTCATCTTT. It yields the protein CACDPLGDLEHADKLIF.

Concerning this clone itself: TCRdb records a much larger clone's protein for this DNA, with a difference at residue 6 that likely arises from a read error; the protein given is the translation of the DNA. The J gene is TRDJ1, the V gene TRDV1; TRDD3 matches 10 bases. The J gene comes from matching the DNA to germline here; TCRdb lacks it. The CDR3 has 24 residues. The germline gives CDR1 TSWWSYY, CDR2 QGS. V shed 2 bases and J 1 base; nucleotides not matched to a gene: 28. The CDR3, as DNA: TGTGCTCTTGGGGAAAGGAGGGTTGGGGCCTTCCTGTTTTGGGGGATACTATGCACCGATAAACTCATCTTT. Translation: CALGERRVGAFLFWGILCTDKLIF.